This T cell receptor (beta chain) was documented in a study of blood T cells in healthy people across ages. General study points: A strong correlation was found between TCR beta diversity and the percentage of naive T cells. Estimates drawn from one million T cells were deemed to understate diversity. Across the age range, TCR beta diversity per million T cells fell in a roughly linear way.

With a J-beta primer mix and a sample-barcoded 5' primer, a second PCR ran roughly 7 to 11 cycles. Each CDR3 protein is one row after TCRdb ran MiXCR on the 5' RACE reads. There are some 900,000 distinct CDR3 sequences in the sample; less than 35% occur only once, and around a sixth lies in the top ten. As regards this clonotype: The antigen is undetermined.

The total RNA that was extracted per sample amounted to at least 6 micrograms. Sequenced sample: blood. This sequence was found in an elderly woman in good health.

Here the CDR3 DNA reads TGTGCCAGCAGCTCCCGCGGGCGGGGGTTCACAGATACGCAGTATTTT. Protein product: CASSSRGRGFTDTQYF. The chain is built from TRBV7-2 and TRBJ2-3; 7 bases align to TRBD2. This CDR3 spans 16 amino acids. V lost 4 bases, J lost 2 bases, and 9 bases stayed unmatched. Germline V gives CDR1 SGHTA, CDR2 FQGNSA.